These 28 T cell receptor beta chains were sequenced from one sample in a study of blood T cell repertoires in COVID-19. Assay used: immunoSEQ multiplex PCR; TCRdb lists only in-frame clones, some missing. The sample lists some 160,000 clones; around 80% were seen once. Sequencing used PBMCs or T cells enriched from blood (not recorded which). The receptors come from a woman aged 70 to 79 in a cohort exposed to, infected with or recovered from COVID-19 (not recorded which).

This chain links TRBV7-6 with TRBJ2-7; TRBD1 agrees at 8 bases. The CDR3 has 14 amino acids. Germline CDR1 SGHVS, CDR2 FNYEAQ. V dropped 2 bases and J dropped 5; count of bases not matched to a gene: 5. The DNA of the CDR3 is TGTGCCAGCAGCTTACGGCCAGGGGGCCACGAGCAGTACTTC. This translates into CASSLRPGGHEQYF.

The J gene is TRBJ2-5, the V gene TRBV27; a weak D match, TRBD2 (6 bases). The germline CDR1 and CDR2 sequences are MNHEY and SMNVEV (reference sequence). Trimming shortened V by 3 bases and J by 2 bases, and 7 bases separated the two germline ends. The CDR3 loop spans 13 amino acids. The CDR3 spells CASSFGRQETQYF. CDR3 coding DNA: TGTGCCAGCAGTTTCGGGAGACAAGAGACCCAGTACTTC.

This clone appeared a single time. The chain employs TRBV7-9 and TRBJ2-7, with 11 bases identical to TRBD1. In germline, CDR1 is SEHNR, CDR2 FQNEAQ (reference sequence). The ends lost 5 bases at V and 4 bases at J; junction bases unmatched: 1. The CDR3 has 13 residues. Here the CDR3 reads CASSRDRGYEQYF. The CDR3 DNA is TGTGCCAGCAGCCGGGACAGGGGGTACGAGCAGTACTTC. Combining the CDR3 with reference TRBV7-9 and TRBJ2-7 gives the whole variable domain DTGVSQNPRHKITKRGQNVTFRCDPISEHNRLYWYRQTLGQGPEFLTYFQNEAQLEKSRLLSDRFSAERPKGSFSTLEIQRTEQGDSAMYLCASSRDRGYEQYFGPGTRLTVT.

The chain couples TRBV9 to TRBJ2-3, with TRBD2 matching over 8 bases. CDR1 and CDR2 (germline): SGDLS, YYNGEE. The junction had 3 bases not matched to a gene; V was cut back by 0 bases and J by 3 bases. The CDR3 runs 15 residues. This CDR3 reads CASSVGSGSTDTQYF. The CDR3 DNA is TGTGCCAGCAGCGTAGGGAGCGGGAGTACAGATACGCAGTATTTT.

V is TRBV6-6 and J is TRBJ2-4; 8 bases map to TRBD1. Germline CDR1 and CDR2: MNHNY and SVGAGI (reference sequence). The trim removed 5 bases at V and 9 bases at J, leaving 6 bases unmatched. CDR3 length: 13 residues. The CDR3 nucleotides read TGTGCCAGCAGTACTGGACAGGGAGTCATTCAGTACTTC. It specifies CASSTGQGVIQYF.

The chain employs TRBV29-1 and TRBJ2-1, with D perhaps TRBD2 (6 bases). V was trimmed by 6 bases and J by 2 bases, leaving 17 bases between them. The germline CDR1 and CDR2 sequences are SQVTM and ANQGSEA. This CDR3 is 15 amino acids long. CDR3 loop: CSVDQGGNTYNEQFF. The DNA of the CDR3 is TGCAGCGTCGATCAGGGCGGGAACACCTACAATGAGCAGTTCTTC.

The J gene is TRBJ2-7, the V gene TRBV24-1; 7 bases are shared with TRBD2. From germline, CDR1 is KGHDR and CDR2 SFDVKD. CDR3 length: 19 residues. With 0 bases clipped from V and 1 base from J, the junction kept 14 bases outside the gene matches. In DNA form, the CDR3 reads TGTGCCACCAGTGATTTGCGAGCGCGGGAGTCGATAGTGTCCTACGAGCAGTACTTC. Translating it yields CATSDLRARESIVSYEQYF.

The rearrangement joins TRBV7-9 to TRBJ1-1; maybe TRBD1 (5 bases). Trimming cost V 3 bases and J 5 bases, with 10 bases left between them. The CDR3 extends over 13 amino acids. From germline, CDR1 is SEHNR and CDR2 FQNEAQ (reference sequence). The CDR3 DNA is TGTGCCAGCAGCTTCTCAGGGAGGACTGAAGCTTTCTTT. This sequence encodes CASSFSGRTEAFF.

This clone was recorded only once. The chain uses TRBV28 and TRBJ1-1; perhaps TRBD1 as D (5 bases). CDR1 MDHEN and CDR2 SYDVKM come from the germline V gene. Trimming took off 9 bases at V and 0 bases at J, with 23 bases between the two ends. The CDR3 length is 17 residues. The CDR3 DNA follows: TGTGCCAGTCCTTTCCGGGGGGTCCCGGGGGTGAACACTGAAGCTTTCTTT. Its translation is CASPFRGVPGVNTEAFF.

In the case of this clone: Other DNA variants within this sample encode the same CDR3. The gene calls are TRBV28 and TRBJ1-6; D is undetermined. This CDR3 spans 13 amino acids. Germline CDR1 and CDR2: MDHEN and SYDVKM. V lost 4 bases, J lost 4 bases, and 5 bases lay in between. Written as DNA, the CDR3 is TGTGCCAGCAGTTCACTTTATAATTCACCCCTCCACTTT. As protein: CASSSLYNSPLHF.

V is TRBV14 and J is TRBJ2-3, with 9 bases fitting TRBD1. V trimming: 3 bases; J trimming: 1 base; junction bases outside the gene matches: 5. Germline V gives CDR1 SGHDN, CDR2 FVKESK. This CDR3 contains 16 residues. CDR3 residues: CASSHPRDRGTDTQYF. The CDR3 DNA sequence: TGTGCCAGCAGCCATCCCCGGGACAGGGGCACAGATACGCAGTATTTT.

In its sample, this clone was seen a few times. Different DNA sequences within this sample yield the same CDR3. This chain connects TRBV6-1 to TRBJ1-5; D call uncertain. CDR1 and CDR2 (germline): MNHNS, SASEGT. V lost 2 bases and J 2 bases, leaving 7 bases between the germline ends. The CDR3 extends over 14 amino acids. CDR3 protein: CASSERGGNQPQHF. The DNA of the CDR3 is TGTGCCAGCAGTGAACGGGGTGGCAATCAGCCCCAGCATTTT.

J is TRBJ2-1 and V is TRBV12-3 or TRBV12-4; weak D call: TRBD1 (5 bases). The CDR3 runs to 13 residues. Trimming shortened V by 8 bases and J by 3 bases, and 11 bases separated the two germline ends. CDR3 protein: CASRQTLYNEQFF. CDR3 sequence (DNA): TGTGCCAGCCGACAGACACTCTACAATGAGCAGTTCTTC.

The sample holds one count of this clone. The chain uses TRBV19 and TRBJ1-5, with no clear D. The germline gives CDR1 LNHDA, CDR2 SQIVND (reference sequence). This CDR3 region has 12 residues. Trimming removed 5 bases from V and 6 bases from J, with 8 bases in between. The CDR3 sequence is CASSSGSQPQHF. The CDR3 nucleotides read TGTGCCAGTAGTTCCGGTTCTCAGCCCCAGCATTTT.

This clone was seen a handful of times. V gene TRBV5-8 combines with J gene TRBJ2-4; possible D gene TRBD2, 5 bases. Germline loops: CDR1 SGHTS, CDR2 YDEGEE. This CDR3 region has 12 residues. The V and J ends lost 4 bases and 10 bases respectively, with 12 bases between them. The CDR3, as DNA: TGTGCCAGCAGCCCCTTCGGGGATATTCAGTACTTC. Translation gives CASSPFGDIQYF.

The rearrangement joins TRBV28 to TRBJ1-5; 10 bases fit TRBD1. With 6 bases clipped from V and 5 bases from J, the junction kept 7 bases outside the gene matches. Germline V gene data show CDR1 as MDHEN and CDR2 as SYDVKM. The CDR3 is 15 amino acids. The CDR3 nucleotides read TGTGCCAGCAGCACGGGACAGGGGAGCTATCAGCCCCAGCATTTT. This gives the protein CASSTGQGSYQPQHF.

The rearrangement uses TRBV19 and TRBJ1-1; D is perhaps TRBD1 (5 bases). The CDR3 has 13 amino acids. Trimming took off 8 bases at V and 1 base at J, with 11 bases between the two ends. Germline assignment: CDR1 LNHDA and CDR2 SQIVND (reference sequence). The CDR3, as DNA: TGTGCCAGTTCGATAGGACAGAACACTGAAGCTTTCTTT. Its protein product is CASSIGQNTEAFF.

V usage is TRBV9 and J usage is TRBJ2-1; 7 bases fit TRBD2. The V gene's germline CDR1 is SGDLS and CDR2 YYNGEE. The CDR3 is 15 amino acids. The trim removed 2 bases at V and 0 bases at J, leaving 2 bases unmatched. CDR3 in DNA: TGTGCCAGCAGCGTCGGGGGGACCTCCTACAATGAGCAGTTCTTC. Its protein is CASSVGGTSYNEQFF.

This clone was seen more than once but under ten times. The CDR3 DNA reads as TGTGCCAGCCGGGACAGGGAGAGTCAGCCCCAGCATTTT. Protein product: CASRDRESQPQHF. The genes are TRBV12-3 or TRBV12-4 and TRBJ1-5; TRBD1 matches at 9 bases. The CDR3 spans 13 residues. The ends lost 8 bases at V and 6 bases at J; junction bases unmatched: 5.

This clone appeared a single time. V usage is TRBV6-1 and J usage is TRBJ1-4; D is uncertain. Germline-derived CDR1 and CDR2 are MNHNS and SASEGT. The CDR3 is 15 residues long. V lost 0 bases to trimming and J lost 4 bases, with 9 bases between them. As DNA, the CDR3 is TGTGCCAGCAGTGAAGCCTACAGTCGTAATGAAAAACTGTTTTTT. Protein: CASSEAYSRNEKLFF.

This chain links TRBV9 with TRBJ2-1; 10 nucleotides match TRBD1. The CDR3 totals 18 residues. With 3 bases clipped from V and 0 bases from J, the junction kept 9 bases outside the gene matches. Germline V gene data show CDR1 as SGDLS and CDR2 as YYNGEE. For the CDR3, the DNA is TGTGCCAGCAGCGGATTCGGGACAGGGGAAGGCTCCTACAATGAGCAGTTCTTC. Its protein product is CASSGFGTGEGSYNEQFF.

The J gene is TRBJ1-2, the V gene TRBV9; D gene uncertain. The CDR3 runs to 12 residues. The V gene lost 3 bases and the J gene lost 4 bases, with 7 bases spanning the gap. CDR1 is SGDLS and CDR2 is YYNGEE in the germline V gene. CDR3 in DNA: TGTGCCAGCAGCGCCACTACCTATGGCTACACCTTC. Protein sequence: CASSATTYGYTF.

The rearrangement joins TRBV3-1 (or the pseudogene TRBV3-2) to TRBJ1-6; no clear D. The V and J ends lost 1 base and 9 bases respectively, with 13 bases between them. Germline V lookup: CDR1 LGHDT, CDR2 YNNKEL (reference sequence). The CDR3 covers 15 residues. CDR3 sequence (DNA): TGTGCCAGCAGCCAAGGGCTTGGCAGTGGTTCACCCCTCCACTTT. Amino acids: CASSQGLGSGSPLHF.

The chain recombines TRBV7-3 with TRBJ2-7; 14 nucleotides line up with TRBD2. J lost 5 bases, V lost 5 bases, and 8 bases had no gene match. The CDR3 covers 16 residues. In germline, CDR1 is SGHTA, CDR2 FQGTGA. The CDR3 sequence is CASSPGTSGSINEQYF. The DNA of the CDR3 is TGTGCCAGCAGCCCAGGGACTAGCGGGAGTATTAACGAGCAGTACTTC.

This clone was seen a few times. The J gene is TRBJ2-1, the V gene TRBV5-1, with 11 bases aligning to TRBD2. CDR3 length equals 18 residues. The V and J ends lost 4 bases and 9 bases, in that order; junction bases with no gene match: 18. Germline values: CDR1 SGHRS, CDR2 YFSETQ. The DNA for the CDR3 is TGCGCCAGCAGCGCGAATACACTACTAGCGGGAGTCGTGGGTGAGCAGTTCTTC. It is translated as CASSANTLLAGVVGEQFF.

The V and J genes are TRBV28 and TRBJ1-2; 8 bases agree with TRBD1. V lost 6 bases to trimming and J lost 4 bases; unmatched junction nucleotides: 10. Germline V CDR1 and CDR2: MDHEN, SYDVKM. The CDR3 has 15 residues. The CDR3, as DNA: TGTGCCAGCAGCTCAGACAGGGGTGGGCCCTATGGCTACACCTTC. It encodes CASSSDRGGPYGYTF.

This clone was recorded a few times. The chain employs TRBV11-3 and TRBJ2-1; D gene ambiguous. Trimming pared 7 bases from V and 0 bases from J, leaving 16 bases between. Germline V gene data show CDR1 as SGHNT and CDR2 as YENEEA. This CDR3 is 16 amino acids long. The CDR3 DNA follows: TGTGCCAGCACCCCAAACCTCCTCAGCTCCTACAATGAGCAGTTCTTC. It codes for CASTPNLLSSYNEQFF.

CDR3: CASSLPARPSRSSYEQYF. CDR3 in DNA: TGTGCCAGCAGTTTACCCGCGCGACCATCAAGGAGCTCCTACGAGCAGTACTTC. The V gene is TRBV27, the J gene TRBJ2-7; D is undetermined. Germline V gives CDR1 MNHEY, CDR2 SMNVEV (reference sequence). The CDR3 sequence is 18 residues long. Trimming pared 2 bases from V and 0 bases from J, leaving 20 bases between.